The 10 T cell receptor beta chains below come from one sample, sequenced in a study of regulatory T cells in long-lasting Graves disease. Time point: newly diagnosed GD, antithyroid drugs for less than 3 months. From RNA extracted from PBMCs, the TCR library was made. Arm-PCR of CDR3 regions and iRepertoire HTBI primers were used to build TCR beta libraries. One entry per CDR3 protein, called by TCRdb with MiXCR from the multiplex PCR reads. The profile shows under 300,000 distinct CDR3 sequences, around 20% of them singletons. Source: peripheral blood mononuclear cells (PBMCs), taken at new diagnosis, from a patient treated with antithyroid drugs. The receptors stem from a female donor with Graves disease.

This clonotype has at least ten counts. The chain joins TRBV20-1 to TRBJ2-4, with a tentative D call TRBD2 (6 bases). Germline lookup yields CDR1 DFQATT and CDR2 SNEGSKA (reference sequence). The CDR3 length is 13 residues. Trimming took 3 bases from V and 6 from J, leaving 12 bases between them. DNA of the CDR3: TGCAGTGCTAGTGCCGGGACTTTAAACATTCAGTACTTC. Protein: CSASAGTLNIQYF.

On this clonotype: The junction and the germline gene differ at one end; a read error may be behind it. The V call is TRBV19, the J call TRBJ2-1; tentatively, D is TRBD2 (6 bases). CDR1 is LNHDA and CDR2 is SQIVND in the germline V gene (reference sequence). The CDR3 sequence is 16 residues long. Here the CDR3 reads CVSSIGTGAPYNEQFF. The CDR3 DNA sequence: TGTGTCAGTAGTATTGGGACGGGAGCCCCCTACAATGAGCAGTTCTTC.

This clonotype was counted many times. One junction end does not reproduce the germline sequence, and a read error may be involved. The chain couples TRBV30 to TRBJ1-2; 11 bases agree with TRBD1. Germline V gives CDR1 GTSNPN, CDR2 SVGIG (reference sequence). This CDR3 is built from 12 residues. The CDR3 DNA reads TGTGCCTGGACTCGGACAGGGGGCTTCACTTCCTTC. This sequence encodes CAWTRTGGFTSF.

The chain employs TRBV4-1 and TRBJ1-5; 8 nucleotides agree with TRBD1. The V segment lost 5 bases and the J segment 1 base; nucleotides outside the gene matches: 4. The CDR3 is 15 amino acids. The germline V gene has CDR1 MGHRA and CDR2 YSYEKL. The CDR3 reads CASSFRGLSNQPQHF. The DNA of the CDR3 is TGCGCCAGCAGCTTCAGGGGGCTAAGCAATCAGCCCCAGCATTTT.

This clonotype was detected a few times. The chain links TRBV14 to TRBJ1-5; no reliable D call. Germline V gene data show CDR1 as SGHDN and CDR2 as FVKESK. The CDR3 has 12 amino acids. Trimming took off 1 base at V and 6 bases at J, with 4 bases between the two ends. The CDR3 nucleotides read TGTGCCAGCAGCCAAGTGTTTCAGCCCCAGCATTTT. Translation gives CASSQVFQPQHF.

As to this clonotype: Being one base from a much bigger clone, this may be a read error. The gene calls are TRBV29-1 and TRBJ1-2; TRBD1 matches at 7 bases. The length of the CDR3 is 14 residues. The V gene's germline CDR1 is SQVTM and CDR2 ANQGSEA. The CDR3 DNA reads TGCAGCGTTGTTGGTTCCAGGGGGTTCAATGGCTACGCCTTC. Translation gives CSVVGSRGFNGYAF.

In its sample, this clonotype was seen many times. This chain uses TRBV5-6 with TRBJ1-4, with 9 bases that match TRBD1. Germline CDR1 and CDR2: SGHDT and YYEEEE. V gave up 0 bases and J gave up 6 bases; unmatched junction bases: 6. The CDR3 covers 16 residues. In DNA form, the CDR3 reads TGTGCCAGCAGCTTGGCCATGGGACAGGGCTATGAAAAACTGTTTTTT. Translation: CASSLAMGQGYEKLFF.

This clonotype was detected a few times. The chain uses TRBV7-8 and TRBJ1-5; D might be TRBD1 (5 bases). The CDR3 sequence is 16 residues long. CDR1 is SGHVS, CDR2 FQNEAQ, per germline. V was clipped by 1 base and J by 0 bases, with 10 bases between them. The CDR3 DNA follows: TGTGCCAGCAGCTTAGGAGGGGCTGGTAGCAATCAGCCCCAGCATTTT. Amino acids: CASSLGGAGSNQPQHF.

J is TRBJ1-5 and V is TRBV20-1, with a weak D call TRBD1 (6 bases). Germline V gives CDR1 DFQATT, CDR2 SNEGSKA (reference sequence). Trimming removed 6 bases from V and 3 bases from J, with 21 bases in between. CDR3 size: 16 residues. The CDR3, as DNA: TGCAGTGCCGGAAAACAGACAGGCGGGTCCAATCAGCCCCAGCATTTT. Translation gives CSAGKQTGGSNQPQHF.

This clonotype was recorded many times. The chain links TRBV29-1 to TRBJ2-7, with 12 bases that match TRBD2. The CDR3 totals 15 residues. Germline CDR1 SQVTM, CDR2 ANQGSEA. With 4 bases clipped from V and 5 bases from J, the junction kept 9 bases outside the gene matches. CDR3: CSVGTSGVPKDEQYF. DNA for the CDR3: TGCAGCGTTGGGACTAGCGGGGTCCCGAAGGACGAGCAGTACTTC.